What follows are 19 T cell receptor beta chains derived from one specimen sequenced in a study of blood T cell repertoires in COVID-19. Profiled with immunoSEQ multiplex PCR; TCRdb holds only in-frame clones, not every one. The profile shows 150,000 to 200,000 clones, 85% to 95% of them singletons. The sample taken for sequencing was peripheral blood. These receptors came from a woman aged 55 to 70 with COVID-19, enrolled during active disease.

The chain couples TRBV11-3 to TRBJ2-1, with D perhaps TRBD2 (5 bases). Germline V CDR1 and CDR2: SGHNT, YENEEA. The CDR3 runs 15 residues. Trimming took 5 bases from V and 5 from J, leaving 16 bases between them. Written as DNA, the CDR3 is TGTGCCAGCAGCCCATCATGGGGTAGCGACAATGAGCAGTTCTTC. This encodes CASSPSWGSDNEQFF.

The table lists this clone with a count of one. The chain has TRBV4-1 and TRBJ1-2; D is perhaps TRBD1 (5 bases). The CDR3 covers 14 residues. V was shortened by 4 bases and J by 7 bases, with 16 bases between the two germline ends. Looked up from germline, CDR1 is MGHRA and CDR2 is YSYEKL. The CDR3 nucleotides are TGCGCCAGCAGCCCGATCACGGGGGAAGTTGGCTACACCTTC. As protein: CASSPITGEVGYTF.

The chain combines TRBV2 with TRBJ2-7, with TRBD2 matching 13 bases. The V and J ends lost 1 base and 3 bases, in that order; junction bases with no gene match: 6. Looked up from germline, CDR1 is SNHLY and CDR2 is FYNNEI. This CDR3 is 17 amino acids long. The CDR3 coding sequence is TGTGCCAGCAGTGAAGGACTAGCGGGGGGAACTGGCTACGAGCAGTACTTC. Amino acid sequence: CASSEGLAGGTGYEQYF.

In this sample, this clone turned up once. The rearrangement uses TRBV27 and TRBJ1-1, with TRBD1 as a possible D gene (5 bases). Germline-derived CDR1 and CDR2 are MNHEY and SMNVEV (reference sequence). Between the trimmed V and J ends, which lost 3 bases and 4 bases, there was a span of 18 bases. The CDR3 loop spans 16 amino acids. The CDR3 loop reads CASSFAGRIFGTEAFF. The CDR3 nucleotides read TGTGCCAGCAGTTTTGCAGGGAGGATTTTTGGCACTGAAGCTTTCTTT.

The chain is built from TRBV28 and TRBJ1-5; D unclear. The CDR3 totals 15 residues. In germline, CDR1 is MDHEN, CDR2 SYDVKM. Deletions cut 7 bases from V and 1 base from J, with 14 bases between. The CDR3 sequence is CASTYLSVSNQPQHF. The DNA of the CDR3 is TGTGCCAGCACCTACCTCTCCGTCAGCAATCAGCCCCAGCATTTT.

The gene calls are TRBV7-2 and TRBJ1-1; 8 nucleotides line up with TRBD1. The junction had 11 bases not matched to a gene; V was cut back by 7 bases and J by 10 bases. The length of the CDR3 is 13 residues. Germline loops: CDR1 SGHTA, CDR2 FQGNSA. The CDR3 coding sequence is TGTGCCAGCACCAAGACAGGGGCGCCTCGAGCTTTCTTT. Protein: CASTKTGAPRAFF.

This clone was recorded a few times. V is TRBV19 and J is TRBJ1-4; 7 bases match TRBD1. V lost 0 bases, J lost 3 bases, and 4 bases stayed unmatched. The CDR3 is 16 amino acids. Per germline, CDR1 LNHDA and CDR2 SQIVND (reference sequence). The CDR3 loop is CASSIDPGQPNEKLFF. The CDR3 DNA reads TGTGCCAGTAGTATAGACCCGGGACAGCCTAATGAAAAACTGTTTTTT.

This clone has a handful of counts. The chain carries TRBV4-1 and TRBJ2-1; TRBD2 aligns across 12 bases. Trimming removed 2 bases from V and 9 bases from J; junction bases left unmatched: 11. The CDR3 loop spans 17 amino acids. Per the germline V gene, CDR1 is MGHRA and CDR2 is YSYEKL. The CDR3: CASSQFDTSGGFGEQFF. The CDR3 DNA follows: TGCGCCAGCAGCCAATTTGATACTAGCGGGGGGTTCGGTGAGCAGTTCTTC.

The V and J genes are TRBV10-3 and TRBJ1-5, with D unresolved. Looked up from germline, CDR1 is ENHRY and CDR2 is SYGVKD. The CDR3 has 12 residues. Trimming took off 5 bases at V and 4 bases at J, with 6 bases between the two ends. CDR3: CAISQENQPQHF. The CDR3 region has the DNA TGTGCCATCAGTCAGGAAAATCAGCCCCAGCATTTT.

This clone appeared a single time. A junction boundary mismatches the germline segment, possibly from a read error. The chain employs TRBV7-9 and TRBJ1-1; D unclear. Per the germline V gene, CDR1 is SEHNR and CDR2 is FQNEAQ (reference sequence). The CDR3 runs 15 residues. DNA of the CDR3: TGTGCCAGCAGCTTACTTACGGTGGGAGGCACTGAAGCTCTCTTT. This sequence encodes CASSLLTVGGTEALF.

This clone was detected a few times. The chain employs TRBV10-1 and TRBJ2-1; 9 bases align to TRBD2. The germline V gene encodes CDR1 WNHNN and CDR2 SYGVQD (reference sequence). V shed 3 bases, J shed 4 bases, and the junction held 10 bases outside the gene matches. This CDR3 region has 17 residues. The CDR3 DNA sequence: TGCGCCAGCAGTGACTTAGCGGGGGAATCATCTTACAATGAGCAGTTCTTC. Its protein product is CASSDLAGESSYNEQFF.

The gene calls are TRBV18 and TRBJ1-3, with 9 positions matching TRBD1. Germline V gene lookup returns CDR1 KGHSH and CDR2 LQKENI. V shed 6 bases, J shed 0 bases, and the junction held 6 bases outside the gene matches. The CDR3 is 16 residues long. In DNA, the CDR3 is TGTGCCAGCTCCCGAGGGACAGGGAACTCTGGAAACACCATATATTTT. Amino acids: CASSRGTGNSGNTIYF.

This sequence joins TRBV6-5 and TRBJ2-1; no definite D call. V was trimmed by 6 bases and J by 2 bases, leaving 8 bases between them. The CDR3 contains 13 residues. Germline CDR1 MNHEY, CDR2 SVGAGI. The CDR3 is CASRELTYNEQFF. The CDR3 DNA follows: TGTGCCAGCAGGGAGCTGACCTACAATGAGCAGTTCTTC.

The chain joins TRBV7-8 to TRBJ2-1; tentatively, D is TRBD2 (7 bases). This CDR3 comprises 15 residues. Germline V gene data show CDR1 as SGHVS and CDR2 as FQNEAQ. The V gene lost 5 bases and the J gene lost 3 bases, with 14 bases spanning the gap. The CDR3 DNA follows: TGTGCCAGCAGCGAGGGGGGGGGCCTCTACAATGAGCAGTTCTTC. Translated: CASSEGGGLYNEQFF.

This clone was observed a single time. The CDR3, as DNA: TGCGCCAGCAGCCAACCCACAGGGAGCTCCTATAATTCACCCCTCCACTTT. This encodes CASSQPTGSSYNSPLHF. This rearrangement joins TRBV4-1 to TRBJ1-6; TRBD1 is a possible D gene (6 bases). Trimming pared 2 bases from V and 0 bases from J, leaving 11 bases between. Germline values: CDR1 MGHRA, CDR2 YSYEKL. The CDR3 extends over 17 amino acids.

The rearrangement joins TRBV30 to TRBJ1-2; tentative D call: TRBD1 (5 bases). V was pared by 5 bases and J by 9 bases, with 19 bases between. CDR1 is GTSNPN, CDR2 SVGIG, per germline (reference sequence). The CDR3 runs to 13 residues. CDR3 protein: CAWWTYASSSYTF. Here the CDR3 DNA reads TGTGCCTGGTGGACATATGCCTCGTCCAGCTACACCTTC.

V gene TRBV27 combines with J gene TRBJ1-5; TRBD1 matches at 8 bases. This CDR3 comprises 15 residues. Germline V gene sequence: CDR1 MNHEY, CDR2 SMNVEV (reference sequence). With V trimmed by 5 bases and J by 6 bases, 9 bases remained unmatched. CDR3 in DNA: TGTGCCAGCAGTCCCCGGACAGGGATAATTCAGCCCCAGCATTTT. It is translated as CASSPRTGIIQPQHF.

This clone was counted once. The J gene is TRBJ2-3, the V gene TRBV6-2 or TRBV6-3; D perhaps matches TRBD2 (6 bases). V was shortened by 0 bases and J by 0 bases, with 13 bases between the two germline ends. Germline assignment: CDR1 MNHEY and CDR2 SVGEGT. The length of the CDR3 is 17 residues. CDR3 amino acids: CASSYSIGRSSTDTQYF. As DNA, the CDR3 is TGTGCCAGCAGTTACTCGATTGGGAGGTCTAGCACAGATACGCAGTATTTT.

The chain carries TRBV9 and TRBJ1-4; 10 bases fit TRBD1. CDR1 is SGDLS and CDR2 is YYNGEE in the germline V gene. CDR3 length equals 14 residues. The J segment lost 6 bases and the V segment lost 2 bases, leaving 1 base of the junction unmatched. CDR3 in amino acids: CASSVTGGDEKLFF. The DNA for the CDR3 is TGTGCCAGCAGCGTGACAGGGGGCGATGAAAAACTGTTTTTT. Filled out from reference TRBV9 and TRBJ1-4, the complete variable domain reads DSGVTQTPKHLITATGQRVTLRCSPRSGDLSVYWYQQSLDQGLQFLIQYYNGEERAKGNILERFSAQQFPDLHSELNLSSLELGDSALYFCASSVTGGDEKLFFGSGTQLSVL.